This T cell receptor (beta chain) was captured by sequencing in a study of shared clonotypes between healthy human individuals. Study-wide findings and caveats: Represented diversity, genetic and exposure-history alike, was limited by few donors.

About this clone itself: The antigen is unknown.

V trimming: 4 bases; J trimming: 5 bases; junction bases outside the gene matches: 10. The CDR3 covers 15 residues. Looked up from germline, CDR1 is LGHNA and CDR2 is YNFKEQ. Assay runs were performed at deep level. The repertoire was sequenced with immunoSEQ multiplex PCR; TCRdb's copy has only in-frame clones and lacks some. Of fewer than 650,000 clones in the sample, around 78% are singletons; the top ten hold roughly 13%. The chain couples TRBV4-2 to TRBJ2-5; 7 bases agree with TRBD2. The specimen sequenced was PBMCs. This receptor was obtained from a woman in her 40s in good health. Some clones in this sample may be carry-over from other donors' samples. CDR3 residues: CASSRHWRETETQYF. The DNA for the CDR3 is TGTGCCAGCAGCCGTCATTGGCGGGAGACCGAGACCCAGTACTTC.